These T cell receptor beta chains were read from a single sample in a study of CD8 T cells in ankylosing spondylitis. One entry per CDR3 protein, called by TCRdb with MiXCR from the 5' RACE reads. The table records 700,000 to 850,000 distinct CDR3 sequences, approximately 12% of them present only once. The sequenced material came from blood, either unsorted or a sorted T cell fraction (not recorded which). The receptors stem from a male donor with ankylosing spondylitis. Each CDR3 is given without its conserved first and last residue.

V: TRBV6-1; J: TRBJ2-3; CDR3: ASRDDTDTQY
V: TRBV29-1; J: TRBJ2-3; CDR3: SVEGGAGQGTDTQY
V: TRBV5-6; J: TRBJ2-2; CDR3: ASSFLAGTSTGELF
V: TRBV6-1; J: TRBJ2-2; CDR3: ASTLRGTLNTGELF
V: TRBV10-3; J: TRBJ2-2; CDR3: AIRRTSGSSGELF
V: TRBV20-1; J: TRBJ2-3; CDR3: SARDSRTTSTDTQY
V: TRBV28; J: TRBJ2-5; CDR3: ASSFGDLAGIQETQY
V: TRBV20-1; J: TRBJ1-2; CDR3: SAVRDRIGERWGYT
V: TRBV20-1; J: TRBJ2-7; CDR3: SRKKSRDSYEQY
V: TRBV6-5; J: TRBJ1-6; CDR3: ASSYSRGFGSPLH
V: TRBV20-1; J: TRBJ2-5; CDR3: SASSAETQY
V: TRBV27; J: TRBJ1-4; CDR3: ASSSPWTGKLF
V: TRBV12-3/TRBV12-4; J: TRBJ1-3; CDR3: ASSLRVSRNTIY
V: TRBV20-1; J: TRBJ2-1; CDR3: SATKNRVPYNEQF
V: TRBV20-1; J: TRBJ2-2; CDR3: SALTTSGRAHTGELF
V: TRBV30; J: TRBJ2-5; CDR3: AWSAGRGRETQY
V: TRBV5-6; J: TRBJ2-5; CDR3: ASSSRLATQETQY
V: TRBV5-6; J: TRBJ2-7; CDR3: ASSLPPGLSYEQY
V: TRBV7-2; J: TRBJ2-5; CDR3: ASTKGQQSETQY
V: TRBV4-2; J: TRBJ2-7; CDR3: ASSQDNVSPAAPYEQY
V: TRBV20-1; J: TRBJ1-6; CDR3: SAHPLRSSYNSPLH
V: TRBV7-9; J: TRBJ1-1; CDR3: ASSTQGGEVEAF
V: TRBV28; J: TRBJ1-2; CDR3: ASSLRHRDTDYGYT
V: TRBV4-3; J: TRBJ1-1; CDR3: ASSPRSYGDTEAF
V: TRBV5-1; J: TRBJ1-4; CDR3: ASSFGEGGEKLF
V: TRBV20-1; J: TRBJ2-1; CDR3: SAQTRDYSYNEQF
V: TRBV4-2; J: TRBJ2-7; CDR3: ASSQKGGRPSYEQY
V: TRBV4-1; J: TRBJ1-5; CDR3: ASSFDGRNQPQH
V: TRBV5-1; J: TRBJ1-2; CDR3: ASSWYSSNYGYT
V: TRBV7-3; J: TRBJ2-1; CDR3: ASSLKMGPIQGEQF
V: TRBV20-1; J: TRBJ2-1; CDR3: SARDLLASSGSRHEQF
V: TRBV12-3/TRBV12-4; J: TRBJ2-3; CDR3: ASSLLAGGVTDTQY
V: TRBV15; J: TRBJ1-2; CDR3: ATSFRDRAGYGYT
V: TRBV27; J: TRBJ2-7; CDR3: ASSRPKSTHEQY
V: TRBV5-1; J: TRBJ2-3; CDR3: ASSWQGARSTDTQY
V: TRBV15; J: TRBJ1-1; CDR3: ATSRAGREAF
V: TRBV28; J: TRBJ2-2; CDR3: ASSYSGTGTGELF
V: TRBV6-1; J: TRBJ1-3; CDR3: ASGPTGGSSGNTIY
V: TRBV20-1; J: TRBJ2-3; CDR3: SASSPRGATDTQY
V: TRBV12-3/TRBV12-4; J: TRBJ2-7; CDR3: ASRGDRPHYEQY
V: TRBV10-3; J: TRBJ2-1; CDR3: AISEGVAGGNEQF
V: TRBV2; J: TRBJ2-1; CDR3: ASRSGTSGGASYNEQF
V: TRBV5-1; J: TRBJ2-5; CDR3: ASSAKLALYQETQY
V: TRBV5-1; J: TRBJ1-4; CDR3: ASSLQGVNEKLF
V: TRBV20-1; J: TRBJ2-7; CDR3: SAQGASDYEQY
V: TRBV6-1; J: TRBJ2-7; CDR3: ASRRYAGTGYEQY
V: TRBV18; J: TRBJ2-2; CDR3: ASSPWTANTGELF
V: TRBV12-3/TRBV12-4; J: TRBJ2-7; CDR3: ASSLVVGPYEQY
V: TRBV5-1; J: TRBJ1-1; CDR3: ASSLGQGGIEAF
V: TRBV29-1; J: TRBJ1-1; CDR3: SVRSGGANEAF
V: TRBV7-2; J: TRBJ2-1; CDR3: ASSPSGQAYNEQF
V: TRBV7-6; J: TRBJ2-7; CDR3: ASSLNPHYEQY
V: TRBV20-1; J: TRBJ2-4; CDR3: SASTAVNIQY
V: TRBV5-6; J: TRBJ2-1; CDR3: ASSAMGASYNEQF